The 14 T cell receptor beta chains presented below share a single source sample, sequenced in a study of human T cells and chemical hapten exposure. Time point here: patch test 2, 6 weeks after DPC sensitization. Treatment given: therapeutic diphenylcyclopropenone sensitization with weekly scalp DPC. TCRdb ran MiXCR on the RACE reads and lists one entry per CDR3 protein. The table records around 99,000 distinct CDR3 sequences, 9.5% to 12% of them present only once. Sequenced material: whole blood, taken in connection with sensitization to the hapten diphenylcyclopropenone (DPC). These receptors were collected from a man aged 40-55 years with alopecia areata. Some clones in this sample may be carry-over from other donors' samples.

This clonotype was found a few times. V gene TRBV6-5 combines with J gene TRBJ2-5, with TRBD2 matching over 10 bases. V lost 0 bases to trimming and J lost 9 bases; unmatched junction nucleotides: 7. CDR3 size: 15 residues. In germline, CDR1 is MNHEY, CDR2 SVGAGI. CDR3 bases: TGTGCCAGCAGTTACTCGAGGACTAGCGGTGCGTCCCAGTACTTC. Its protein product is CASSYSRTSGASQYF.

This sequence joins TRBV27 and TRBJ2-1, with 16 bases fitting TRBD2. The CDR3 length is 18 residues. Germline-derived CDR1 and CDR2 are MNHEY and SMNVEV (reference sequence). V lost 4 bases and J lost 9; bases outside the gene matches: 12. The chain's CDR3 is CASSSPGLAGGPVSEQFF. The CDR3 region has the DNA TGTGCCAGCAGTTCCCCGGGACTAGCGGGAGGGCCGGTCAGTGAGCAGTTCTTC.

In this sample, this clonotype turned up a few times. This chain connects TRBV4-1 to TRBJ1-2, with D uncertain. The CDR3 has 17 amino acids. The germline V and J ends were trimmed by 0 bases and 3 bases, with 17 bases remaining between them. The germline V gene encodes CDR1 MGHRA and CDR2 YSYEKL. The CDR3 reads CASSQDKKDGGYYGYTF. DNA for the CDR3: TGCGCCAGCAGCCAAGATAAGAAGGACGGCGGATACTATGGCTACACCTTC.

The table lists this clonotype with many counts. This chain links TRBV6-2 or TRBV6-3 with TRBJ2-3; possibly TRBD2 for D (5 bases). CDR1 and CDR2 (germline): MNHEY, SVGEGT. V was trimmed by 6 bases and J by 1 base, leaving 17 bases between them. This CDR3 has 16 residues. The CDR3 region has the DNA TGTGCCAGCAGCAAGCCCTCCGGTAGCGGCACAGATACGCAGTATTTT. Translated, it gives CASSKPSGSGTDTQYF.

This clonotype was observed a few times. The CDR3 spells CASSPPGLAGGLETQYF. Here the CDR3 DNA reads TGTGCCAGCTCACCCCCAGGACTAGCGGGAGGTTTGGAGACCCAGTACTTC. The chain carries TRBV18 and TRBJ2-5, with 14 nucleotides matching TRBD2. Germline V CDR1 and CDR2: KGHSH, LQKENI. The ends lost 3 bases at V and 5 bases at J; junction bases unmatched: 8. The CDR3 runs 17 residues.

To note about this clonotype: This clone may be a read error of a much larger clone one base away. The conserved phenylalanine or tryptophan is not found at the CDR3 terminus, so this likely reflects a read error. The chain joins TRBV29-1 to TRBJ1-1; D unclear. CDR3 length: 13 amino acids. Germline values: CDR1 SQVTM, CDR2 ANQGSEA. V lost 4 bases, J lost 0 bases, and 9 bases lay in between. CDR3: CSVVDLLNTEAFL. The CDR3 DNA reads as TGCAGCGTTGTAGACCTCTTGAACACTGAAGCTTTCCTT.

This rearrangement joins TRBV28 to TRBJ2-7, with 10 bases fitting TRBD2. Germline lookup yields CDR1 MDHEN and CDR2 SYDVKM. V lost 0 bases and J lost 1; bases outside the gene matches: 0. CDR3 length equals 15 residues. This CDR3 reads CASSLWTSGSYEQYF. CDR3 bases: TGTGCCAGCAGTTTATGGACTAGCGGGTCCTACGAGCAGTACTTC.

This clonotype was detected many times. This chain uses TRBV6-6 with TRBJ1-5; D call uncertain. Deletions cut 5 bases from V and 5 bases from J, with 10 bases between. Germline V gene data show CDR1 as MNHNY and CDR2 as SVGAGI (reference sequence). There are 13 residues in the CDR3. The DNA for the CDR3 is TGTGCCAGCAGTGTCCAGAGCCATCAGCCCCAGCATTTT. The encoded protein is CASSVQSHQPQHF.

This clonotype showed up many times. CDR3 DNA sequence: TGTGCCAGCAGTTCGACAGTAATCAATGAGCAGTTCTTC. Amino acids: CASSSTVINEQFF. J is TRBJ2-1 and V is TRBV28, with D perhaps TRBD1 (5 bases). V lost 4 bases and J lost 6, with 10 bases in between. The CDR3 covers 13 residues. CDR1 is MDHEN and CDR2 is SYDVKM in the germline V gene.

This clonotype was counted at least ten times. The CDR3 bases are TGTGCCATCAGCACAGGGGGCAATGAGCAGTTCTTC. Residues: CAISTGGNEQFF. The chain has TRBV10-3 and TRBJ2-1; the match to TRBD1 covers 8 bases. This CDR3 has 12 amino acids. Germline CDR1 reads ENHRY; CDR2 reads SYGVKD. V was pared by 6 bases and J by 6 bases, with 1 base of the junction left unmatched.

The table lists this clonotype with a few counts. This sequence joins TRBV11-2 and TRBJ2-6; D might be TRBD1 (5 bases). The V end was cut by 0 bases, the J end by 2 bases, with 8 bases between. CDR3 length: 16 residues. Looked up from germline, CDR1 is SGHAT and CDR2 is FQNNGV. The CDR3 nucleotides are TGTGCCAGCAGCTTAGACAGGGCTGCTGGGGCCAACGTCCTGACTTTC. It is translated as CASSLDRAAGANVLTF.

This clonotype was counted at least ten times. This chain links TRBV20-1 with TRBJ2-4; 7 bases are shared with TRBD2. The CDR3 extends over 14 amino acids. V shed 0 bases, J shed 6 bases, and the junction held 5 bases outside the gene matches. Germline CDR1 and CDR2: DFQATT and SNEGSKA (reference sequence). In nucleotides, the CDR3 is TGCAGTGCTAGAGAGGGGACTACCCTAAACATTCAGTACTTC. Amino acid sequence: CSAREGTTLNIQYF.

The rearrangement uses TRBV19 and TRBJ2-2; 7 bases align to TRBD1. The CDR3 is made up of 17 amino acids. Trimming at V came to 4 bases and at J to 2 bases, leaving 10 bases not matched to a gene. CDR1 and CDR2 from the germline V gene are LNHDA and SQIVND (reference sequence). CDR3 in amino acids: CASSRDSRPPNTGELFF. As DNA, the CDR3 is TGTGCCAGTAGTAGGGACAGTCGGCCGCCTAACACCGGGGAGCTGTTTTTT.

There are a few counts of this clonotype. The chain is built from TRBV10-3 and TRBJ1-1; TRBD1 matches at 7 bases. V lost 0 bases and J lost 4; bases outside the gene matches: 2. The CDR3 runs to 14 residues. Germline V gene lookup returns CDR1 ENHRY and CDR2 SYGVKD. In DNA, the CDR3 is TGTGCCATCAGTGAGTCTGACAGGGCCACTGAAGCTTTCTTT. Residues: CAISESDRATEAFF.